These T cell receptor beta chains were read from a single sample in a study of CD8+ T cells in alopecia areata. Profiling relied on immunoSEQ multiplex PCR, and the TCRdb table lists in-frame clones only, not all of them. The data contain roughly 100,000 clones, about nine tenths of them seen just once; the ten biggest clones take up around 10%. The sample was CD8+ T cells sorted from blood, taken at roughly week 30, from a patient treated with tofacitinib. The receptor set was obtained from a human donor with alopecia areata. Each CDR3 is given without its conserved first and last residue. Each record gives: CDR3 protein, V gene.

ASSPQAGGIYEQY	TRBV19
SVHSGTEYNEQF	TRBV29-1
ASSLRVPQGVTHTQY	TRBV7-2
ASGLGQGYHEQY	TRBV12-5
ASSLSGKNTEAF	TRBV7-9
ASLGRDTSYEQY	TRBV25-1
SANTGSEQY	TRBV20-1
AISDSQKNYEQY	TRBV6-5
ASSQEKGLNTEAF	TRBV4-1
ASSVGSTDTQY	TRBV9
ASSGGTSGADEQY	TRBV9
ASSVMGAADTQY	TRBV9
ASSYSGRQETQY	TRBV6-5